This entry concerns a single T cell receptor (beta chain). Compared with germline, one end of the junction differs, possibly owing to a read error. The record originates from a study of blood T cell repertoires in COVID-19. Study context: Specimens from acute and convalescent COVID-19 originated in the United States, Italy and Spain.

Germline V gene lookup returns CDR1 SEHNR and CDR2 FQNEAQ (reference sequence). This CDR3 contains 13 residues. This table comes from immunoSEQ multiplex PCR, and its TCRdb copy is limited to in-frame clones, with some not included. The repertoire holds a few hundred thousand clones, with approximately 78% as singletons. The sample was peripheral blood. This rearrangement joins TRBV7-9 to TRBJ2-7; tentatively, D is TRBD1 (6 bases). This sequence was found in a woman of 80 years or more with COVID-19, enrolled during active disease. The chain's CDR3 is CASSLPLPGTTFF. CDR3 DNA: TGTGCCAGCAGCCTACCTCTTCCCGGGACAACTTTTTTC.